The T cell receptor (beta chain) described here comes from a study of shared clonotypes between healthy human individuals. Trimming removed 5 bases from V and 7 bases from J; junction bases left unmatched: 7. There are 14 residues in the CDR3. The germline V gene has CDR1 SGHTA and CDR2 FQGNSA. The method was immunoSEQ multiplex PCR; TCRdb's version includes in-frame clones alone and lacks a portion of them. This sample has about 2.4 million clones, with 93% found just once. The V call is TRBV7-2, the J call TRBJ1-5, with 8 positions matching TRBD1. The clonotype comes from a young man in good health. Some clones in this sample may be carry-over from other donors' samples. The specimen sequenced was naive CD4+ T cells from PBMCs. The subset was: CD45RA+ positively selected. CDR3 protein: CASSPTQGGQPQHF. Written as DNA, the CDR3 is TGTGCCAGCAGCCCAACACAGGGGGGACAGCCCCAGCATTTT.